There are many counts of the clone carrying this T cell receptor (beta chain). What it binds is not known. Per the germline V gene, CDR1 is SGHAT and CDR2 is FQNNGV. The CDR3 is 15 residues long. Trimming at V came to 5 bases and at J to 7 bases, leaving 11 bases not matched to a gene. This sample is drawn from a study of T cells in Graves' hyperthyroidism and ophthalmopathy. Study summary: Before any treatment, at initial diagnosis, peripheral blood was collected. General study results and limits: Blood held most thyroid clonotypes expanded above 0.001 frequency.

Regions amplified from RNA transcripts were the TCR beta CDR3 regions. The HTBI primer set drove a first-round RT-PCR of the TCR CDR3. MiXCR, run by TCRdb on the multiplex PCR reads, gives a single entry per CDR3 protein. Seen here are around 350,000 distinct CDR3 sequences, about 18% observed once, and the top ten hold about 3.7%. Newly diagnosed patients aged 18 to 65 had hyperthyroidism of under 2 months' duration. Uncontrolled infections, other autoimmune diseases, pregnancy or lactation led to exclusion of patients. The sample consisted of blood. The source is a woman under 30 with Graves' hyperthyroidism. The chain uses TRBV11-2 and TRBJ2-7; TRBD1 agrees at 10 bases. CDR3 DNA sequence: TGTGCCAGCAGCCGAGACTGGGACAGGGGTGGTGAGCAGTACTTC. Translation gives CASSRDWDRGGEQYF.